This T cell receptor (beta chain) was sequenced during a study of T cell responses to AZD1222 COVID-19 vaccine. This table comes from immunoSEQ multiplex PCR, and its TCRdb copy is limited to in-frame clones, with some not included. The table records about 120,000 clones, about 85% of them present only once. A few counts support this clone. This CDR3 is 12 amino acids long. Germline-derived CDR1 and CDR2 are GTSNPN and SVGIG (reference sequence). V dropped 3 bases and J dropped 1 base, with 6 bases sitting between them. This receptor was identified in an adult in good health. The sequencing here drew on peripheral blood, taken on day 0 of AZD1222 vaccination. V gene TRBV30 combines with J gene TRBJ1-2, with D hard to call. CDR3 bases: TGTGCCTGGAGGGGTCTTAACTATGGCTACACCTTC. Translation gives CAWRGLNYGYTF. The full variable domain, completed using reference TRBV30 and TRBJ1-2, is SQTIHQWPATLVQPVGSPLSLECTVEGTSNPNLYWYRQAAGRGLQLLFYSVGIGQISSEVPQNLSASRPQDRQFILSSKKLLLSDSGFYLCAWRGLNYGYTFGSGTRLTVV.